This TCR beta chain emerged from a study of breast tumors, draining lymph nodes, adjacent tissues. General study findings and limits: Luminal-like breast cancer showed significantly greater tumor-nontumor repertoire similarity than basal-like breast cancer did. Findings are consistent with lymph node origin and intratumoral expansion of most tumor T cells. Tumors had less TCR diversity than lymph nodes, more than nontumor tissue.

Axillary draining lymph nodes of breast cancer patients supplied the node samples. Concerning this clonotype: Its antigen remains unidentified. The junction does not match germline at one end; this may be a read error.

CDR1 and CDR2 from the germline V gene are SGHRS and YFSETQ. This CDR3 has 17 amino acids. Each CDR3 protein gets one entry after TCRdb re-called the multiplex PCR reads with MiXCR. The top ten hold about 1.4% of the sample, which has about 230,000 distinct CDR3 sequences, roughly 32% seen once. Sequencing was carried out using axillary lymph node tissue. The clonotype originates from a female donor with breast cancer. Some clones in this sample may be carry-over from other donors' samples. V is TRBV5-1 and J is TRBJ2-1, with a weak D call TRBD2 (6 bases). The DNA of the CDR3 is TGTGCCAGCTCACCTTTGGTGGGCGGGACGTCAGGGAATGAGCAGTTCTTC. Its translation is CASSPLVGGTSGNEQFF.